This T cell receptor (beta chain) came from a study of blood T cell repertoires in COVID-19. Study as a whole: COVID-19 samples, acute and convalescent, were from the United States, Italy and Spain. PBMCs, B-cell-depleted T cells, or T cells provided the cDNA or gDNA that made up the material.

In the authors' methods: The assay estimated nucleated cells by amplifying reference gene primers. The protocol was immunoSEQ multiplex PCR, while the TCRdb copy is restricted to in-frame clones and leaves out a portion. V and J calls and clone size are copied from that table; D and trimming were computed from the DNA. Of more than 100,000 clones in the sample, around 88% were seen once. Trimming left V 4 bases short and J 2 bases short, with 8 bases between. From germline, CDR1 is SNHLY and CDR2 FYNNEI. The CDR3 runs 13 residues. The V gene is TRBV2, the J gene TRBJ1-1; D is undetermined. The origin of this receptor is a human donor in a cohort sampled during active COVID-19. What was sequenced was peripheral blood. Here the CDR3 DNA reads TGTGCCAGCAGTGTTTTTCAAAACACTGAAGCTTTCTTT. Amino acid sequence: CASSVFQNTEAFF.